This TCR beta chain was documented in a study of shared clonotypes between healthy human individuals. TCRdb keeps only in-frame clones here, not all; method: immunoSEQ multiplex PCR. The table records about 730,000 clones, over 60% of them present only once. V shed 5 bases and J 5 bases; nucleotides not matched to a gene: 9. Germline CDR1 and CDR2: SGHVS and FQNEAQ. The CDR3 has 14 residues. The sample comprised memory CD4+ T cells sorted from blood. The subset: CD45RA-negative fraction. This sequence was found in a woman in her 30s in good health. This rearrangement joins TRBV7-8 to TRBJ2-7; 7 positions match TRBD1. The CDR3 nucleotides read TGTGCCAGCAGCACTGGACAGGCGAGGAACGAGCAGTACTTC. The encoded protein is CASSTGQARNEQYF.